A selection of T cell receptor beta chains follows, all from one sample in a study of Tregs in tolerant kidney transplant recipients. TCRdb's table, derived via immunoSEQ multiplex PCR, lists solely in-frame clones and lacks some. Of roughly 250,000 clones listed, roughly 84% are singletons. The sequencing input was CD4+ T cells from blood. The source is a human donor in good health. The CDR3 runs from the conserved cysteine through the conserved F or W. A D gene is named only where the DNA matches it firmly. Not all rows give a size; the values are once, few, many and, for expanded clones, a class.

d_call	j_call	clone_size	v_call	cdr3_nt	cdr3_aa
.	TRBJ2-3	.	TRBV18	TGTGCCAGCTCCCTCCCCCTGGTAGCGCCAGATACGCAGTATTTT	CASSLPLVAPDTQYF
.	TRBJ1-2	.	TRBV2	TGTGCCAGCAGTGAGGGGACCTATGGCTACACCTTC	CASSEGTYGYTF
TRBD1	TRBJ2-2	few	TRBV12-5	TGTGCTAGTGGGGGGCGGACAGGGACCGGGGAGCTGTTTTTT	CASGGRTGTGELFF
.	TRBJ2-7	.	TRBV6-5	TGTGCCAGCAGGCCTGGGGTCGCGAACTCCTACGAGCAGTACTTC	CASRPGVANSYEQYF
TRBD2	TRBJ2-7	.	TRBV6-6	TGTGCCAGCAGCCCTAGCGGGCCGAGCTCCTACGAGCAGTACTTC	CASSPSGPSSYEQYF
TRBD1	TRBJ1-2	.	TRBV29-1	TGCAGCGTTCTGGACAGGGAATCTTGGGATGGCTACACCTTC	CSVLDRESWDGYTF
.	TRBJ1-5	.	TRBV7-9	TGTGCCAGCAGCTCGGACAGAGGCGGGTTTCAGCCCCAGCATTTT	CASSSDRGGFQPQHF
.	TRBJ2-1	.	TRBV6-5	TGTGCCAGCAGTTACTCACGCGGCCTAGGTGAGCAGTTCTTC	CASSYSRGLGEQFF
.	TRBJ2-7	.	TRBV15	TGTGCCACCAGCAGACAAGGACAGTCCGACACCTACGAGCAGTACTTC	CATSRQGQSDTYEQYF
TRBD1	TRBJ1-6	.	TRBV30	TGTGCCTGGAGTCCGGGACAGGGGGCTTCACCCCTCCACTTT	CAWSPGQGASPLHF
.	TRBJ2-7	.	TRBV30	TGTGCCTGGAGTCGAGCACGGGAGCAGTACTTC	CAWSRAREQYF
TRBD1	TRBJ1-2	once	TRBV6-4	TGTGCCAGCAGCCACATCCGGGACAGGGTCATAAGTGGCTACACCTTC	CASSHIRDRVISGYTF
.	TRBJ1-3	.	TRBV6-5	TGTGCCAGCAGTTACGGGTTGGGGGGTAGTGGAAACACCATATATTTT	CASSYGLGGSGNTIYF
.	TRBJ2-5	.	TRBV19	TGTGCCAGTAGTCTAAATACTGGGGAGACCCAGTACTTC	CASSLNTGETQYF
TRBD1	TRBJ2-7	.	TRBV29-1	TGCAGCGTTGAGGTACAGGGGGCAGACTACGAGCAGTACTTC	CSVEVQGADYEQYF
.	TRBJ2-2	.	TRBV2	TGTGCCAGCAAAATTAGCGGTAACACCGGGGAGCTGTTTTTT	CASKISGNTGELFF
.	TRBJ2-7	.	TRBV2	TGTGCCAGCAGTGCTAGGGCCAACGAGCAGTACTTC	CASSARANEQYF
TRBD1	TRBJ2-5	.	TRBV12-5	TGTGCTAGTGGCACCGACGGGACAGGGAGGGAGACCCAGTACTTC	CASGTDGTGRETQYF
TRBD1	TRBJ1-2	.	TRBV25-1	TGTGCCAGCAGTGATACCGGGACAGGGGGGATTAACTATGGCTACACCTTC	CASSDTGTGGINYGYTF
TRBD1	TRBJ2-7	.	TRBV7-8	TGTGCCAGCAGCTTAGCGGCAGGGGGAACATACGAGCAGTACTTC	CASSLAAGGTYEQYF
.	TRBJ2-3	.	TRBV5-4	TGTGCCAGCAGCCTGCCACAGGGATCTAGCACAGATACGCAGTATTTT	CASSLPQGSSTDTQYF
.	TRBJ2-3	.	TRBV4-2	TGTGCCAGCCAACCCAGCGGCGGCACAGATACGCAGTATTTT	CASQPSGGTDTQYF
.	TRBJ2-7	.	TRBV27	TGTGCCAGCAGTCTGGGGCTGGGCCCCTACGAGCAGTACTTC	CASSLGLGPYEQYF
.	TRBJ1-5	once	TRBV30	TGTGCCTGGAGTGCCCGGTGGGGCAGTTCGGAAAATCAGCCCCAGCATTTT	CAWSARWGSSENQPQHF
TRBD2	TRBJ2-7	few	TRBV2	TGTGCCAGCAGTGAACGTCGGGGACTAGCGTCAAGGTACGAGCAGTACTTC	CASSERRGLASRYEQYF
TRBD2	TRBJ2-5	.	TRBV30	TGTGCCTGGAGTGTAGGGTTAGCGGGGACGGAGACCCAGTACTTC	CAWSVGLAGTETQYF
TRBD2	TRBJ2-1	.	TRBV6-5	TGTGCCAGCAGTTACGGGGCAGCGGGGGGGCCGGAGGAGCAGTTCTTC	CASSYGAAGGPEEQFF
.	TRBJ1-6	.	TRBV7-8	TGTGCCAGCAGCTTAATGGGGAAATCACCCCTCCACTTT	CASSLMGKSPLHF
.	TRBJ1-1	.	TRBV7-9	TGTGCCAGCAGCTTCGGGCCCGGGGGCGGCACTGAAGCTTTCTTT	CASSFGPGGGTEAFF
.	TRBJ1-5	.	TRBV19	TGCGCCAGTAGTATTGTGGGAGGTCCTCAGCCCCAGCATTTT	CASSIVGGPQPQHF
.	TRBJ1-1	.	TRBV11-2	TGTGCCAGCAGCTTAAGTTTCAATGGTGGGGCTGAAGCTTTCTTT	CASSLSFNGGAEAFF
.	TRBJ2-1	.	TRBV4-1	TGCGCCAGCAGCCCAGTTATCAGCTCCTACAATGAGCAGTTCTTC	CASSPVISSYNEQFF
TRBD2	TRBJ2-1	.	TRBV5-4	TGTGCCAGCAGCTTGGGACTAGCGGAGCAGTTCTTC	CASSLGLAEQFF
TRBD1	TRBJ2-2	.	TRBV5-1	TGCGCCAGCAGCCTGGACCCGACAGGGGTTTACGCCGGGGAGCTGTTTTTT	CASSLDPTGVYAGELFF
.	TRBJ2-7	.	TRBV6-6	TGTGCCAGCAGACGCGTCCGGGACCCCTCCTACGAGCAGTACTTC	CASRRVRDPSYEQYF
.	TRBJ2-7	.	TRBV10-1	TGCGCCAGCAGTGAGGGGGGACCGGCCTACGAGCAGTACTTC	CASSEGGPAYEQYF
.	TRBJ2-3	.	TRBV2	TGTGCCAGCAGTTACAGTATAACGCAGTATTTT	CASSYSITQYF
.	TRBJ2-7	.	TRBV4-1	TGCGCCAGCAGCCACCCCCAGGGGAAGGGCTACGAGCAGTACTTC	CASSHPQGKGYEQYF
TRBD1	TRBJ1-1	.	TRBV4-2	TGTGCCAGCAGCCTATTACCCGGGACAGGGAACACTGAAGCTTTCTTT	CASSLLPGTGNTEAFF
.	TRBJ2-7	.	TRBV5-1	TGCGCCAGCAGCTCCGGAAGGGGGGTCTACGAGCAGTACTTC	CASSSGRGVYEQYF
.	TRBJ1-4	few	TRBV5-1	TGCGCCAGCAGCTTGGATTCTACAACTAATGAAAAACTGTTTTTT	CASSLDSTTNEKLFF
.	TRBJ2-1	few	TRBV10-3	TGTGCCATCAGTGAGTCTGGGGGCCAGGGGAACAATGAGCAGTTCTTC	CAISESGGQGNNEQFF
.	TRBJ2-1	.	TRBV14	TGTGCCAGCAGCCAAGGTGGTGAGCAGTTCTTC	CASSQGGEQFF
.	TRBJ1-3	.	TRBV5-6	TGTGCCAGCAGCAACAGTGGGACCGGAAACACCATATATTTT	CASSNSGTGNTIYF
.	TRBJ1-2	once	TRBV19	TGTGCCAGTATCGAAAGGGGACGAAACCCTAACTATGGCTACACCTTC	CASIERGRNPNYGYTF
.	TRBJ1-2	once	TRBV6-6	TGTGCCAGCAGTTCCGGGGGGGACTATGGCTACACCTTC	CASSSGGDYGYTF
.	TRBJ2-3	.	TRBV19	TGTGCCAGTAGTCCCTGGGACGGAACAGATACGCAGTATTTT	CASSPWDGTDTQYF
.	TRBJ2-1	.	TRBV6-5	TGTGCCAGCAGCGACCCCGGGGGTAGCTACAATGAGCAGTTCTTC	CASSDPGGSYNEQFF
.	TRBJ1-5	.	TRBV19	TGTGCCAGTAGGGGACACTTTGCTAGCAATCAGCCCCAGCATTTT	CASRGHFASNQPQHF